These T cell receptor beta chains were read from a single sample in a study of regulatory T cells in long-lasting Graves disease. TCRdb redid the calling of the multiplex PCR reads with MiXCR, one entry per CDR3 protein. The top ten clones hold approximately 8% of a sample with 400,000 to 500,000 distinct CDR3 sequences, roughly 15% of them seen once. The same specimen was also included in a second study, on T cells in Graves' hyperthyroidism and ophthalmopathy.

Sequences were derived from peripheral blood mononuclear cells (PBMCs), sampled at new diagnosis, from a patient treated with antithyroid drugs. Every receptor here comes from a woman aged 40 to 55 with Graves disease. The CDR3 runs from the conserved cysteine through the conserved F or W. The D gene is left open where the match is weak. Size is omitted from some rows. Given values are once, few, many or a class for expanded clones.

J	V	size	D	CDR3	DNA
TRBJ2-4	TRBV28	many	TRBD2	CASSSVSGTSDDIQYF	TGTGCCAGCAGTTCAGTCTCCGGGACTAGCGATGACATTCAGTACTTC
TRBJ2-1	TRBV19	few	NA	CASSGRNNEQFF	TGTGCCAGTAGTGGAAGAAACAATGAGCAGTTCTTC
TRBJ2-5	TRBV20-1	few	NA	CSARVSWGETQYF	TGCAGTGCTAGAGTCTCGTGGGGAGAGACCCAGTACTTC
TRBJ2-2	TRBV28	many	NA	CASSFSSAGELFF	TGTGCCAGCAGTTTTTCTAGCGCCGGGGAGCTGTTTTTT
TRBJ2-7	TRBV6-1	few	NA	CASSEEGAGPYEQYF	TGTGCCAGCAGTGAAGAGGGCGCAGGACCCTACGAGCAGTACTTC
TRBJ2-1	TRBV10-3	many	NA	CAISATGTRYNEQFF	TGTGCCATCAGTGCGACCGGGACTCGATACAATGAGCAGTTCTTC
TRBJ2-2	TRBV7-9	NA	TRBD2	CASSPPRFSGRENTGELFF	TGTGCCAGCAGCCCCCCCCGGTTTAGCGGGAGAGAGAACACCGGGGAGCTGTTTTTT
TRBJ2-1	TRBV4-2	few	NA	CASSQVLGAPSSYNEQFF	TGTGCCAGCAGCCAAGTTTTGGGGGCTCCGAGCTCCTACAATGAGCAGTTCTTC
TRBJ2-7	TRBV5-5	NA	TRBD1	CASSSVGVTPGQGRPYEQYF	TGTGCCAGCAGCTCCGTGGGAGTCACACCGGGACAGGGGAGGCCCTACGAGCAGTACTTC
TRBJ1-2	TRBV7-9	many	TRBD1	CASSPRDSDYRLNGYTF	TGTGCCAGCAGTCCACGGGACAGCGACTACCGACTTAATGGCTACACCTTC
TRBJ1-5	TRBV7-2	many	TRBD1	CASSPTGGGQPQHF	TGTGCCAGCAGCCCGACAGGGGGCGGTCAGCCCCAGCATTTT
TRBJ2-6	TRBV2	many	NA	CASSEAPSGANVLTF	TGTGCCAGCAGTGAAGCGCCTTCCGGGGCCAACGTCCTGACTTTC
TRBJ2-5	TRBV7-9	many	NA	CASSLRTLETQYF	TGTGCCAGCAGCTTAAGGACGCTTGAGACCCAGTACTTC
TRBJ2-1	TRBV7-2	many	NA	CASSLVGRVGNEQFF	TGTGCCAGCAGCTTAGTTGGGCGGGTAGGCAATGAGCAGTTCTTC
TRBJ2-6	TRBV28	many	NA	CASSPTQGSGANVLTF	TGTGCCAGCAGTCCTACCCAGGGCTCTGGGGCCAACGTCCTGACTTTC
TRBJ2-1	TRBV18	few	TRBD2	CASSPRVTGGPYNEQFF	TGTGCCAGCTCACCACGAGTGACGGGAGGGCCGTACAATGAGCAGTTCTTC
TRBJ2-3	TRBV20-1	few	TRBD2	CSASGTSPLIPTDTQYF	TGCAGTGCCAGCGGGACTAGCCCACTCATTCCCACAGATACGCAGTATTTT
TRBJ1-1	TRBV6-1	many	NA	CASRIPGDTEAFF	TGTGCCAGCAGAATCCCGGGGGACACTGAAGCTTTCTTT
TRBJ1-1	TRBV30	many	NA	CAWSTNRLEAFF	TGTGCCTGGAGTACAAACCGACTCGAAGCTTTCTTT
TRBJ2-1	TRBV29-1	NA	NA	CSVAQGSYNEQFF	TGCAGCGTTGCACAGGGATCCTACAATGAGCAGTTCTTC
TRBJ1-2	TRBV20-1	many	NA	CSARGDENYGYTF	TGCAGTGCTAGAGGGGACGAGAACTATGGCTACACCTTC
TRBJ2-1	TRBV10-3	NA	TRBD2	CAISAGRVEQFF	TGTGCCATCAGTGCCGGGAGGGTTGAGCAGTTCTTC
TRBJ1-1	TRBV12-5	many	TRBD1	CASGFMDREGTEAFF	TGTGCTAGTGGTTTCATGGACAGGGAGGGCACTGAAGCTTTCTTT
TRBJ2-5	TRBV2	NA	NA	CASTLLDSGMETQYF	TGTGCCAGCACTCTCTTGGACAGTGGTATGGAGACCCAGTACTTC
TRBJ1-1	TRBV28	many	TRBD1	CASSLRGQINTEAFF	TGTGCCAGCAGTTTAAGGGGACAGATCAACACTGAAGCTTTCTTT
TRBJ2-3	TRBV10-3	NA	TRBD1	CAISAGTGYTDTQYF	TGTGCCATCAGTGCAGGGACAGGGTACACAGATACGCAGTATTTT
TRBJ2-5	TRBV18	many	NA	CASSRSTGMGGETQYF	TGTGCCAGCTCACGATCGACAGGAATGGGTGGAGAGACCCAGTACTTC
TRBJ2-1	TRBV11-3	many	NA	CASSLLTGTSNEQFF	TGTGCCAGCAGCTTACTCACCGGGACCTCCAATGAGCAGTTCTTC
TRBJ1-5	TRBV28	many	NA	CASSWGPGNQPQHF	TGTGCCAGCAGTTGGGGACCGGGCAATCAGCCCCAGCATTTT
TRBJ2-5	TRBV12-5	many	NA	CARAKETQYF	TGTGCTAGGGCGAAAGAGACCCAGTACTTC
TRBJ2-1	TRBV20-1	many	TRBD2	CSARDPGTRRSNEQFF	TGCAGTGCTAGAGATCCCGGGACTAGGAGGAGCAATGAGCAGTTCTTC
TRBJ2-1	TRBV10-2	many	NA	CASSQGEYEQFF	TGCGCCAGCAGTCAAGGGGAATATGAGCAGTTCTTC
TRBJ1-1	TRBV9	NA	NA	CASSLRFGEAFF	TGTGCCAGCAGCCTCCGGTTTGGTGAAGCTTTCTTT
TRBJ2-1	TRBV12-3/TRBV12-4	many	NA	CASTPDRSVNEQFF	TGTGCCAGCACTCCCGACCGGTCGGTCAATGAGCAGTTCTTC
TRBJ2-2	TRBV19	many	NA	CASRSGALNTGELFF	TGTGCCAGTAGGAGTGGTGCTCTTAACACCGGGGAGCTGTTTTTT
TRBJ2-2	TRBV7-8	once	NA	CASSLIRASGELFF	TGTGCCAGCAGCTTAATCCGGGCTAGCGGGGAGCTGTTTTTT
TRBJ2-7	TRBV6-2/TRBV6-3	many	TRBD1	CASSYSSQQGYFTEQYF	TGTGCCAGCAGTTACTCGAGCCAACAGGGGTACTTTACCGAGCAGTACTTC
TRBJ1-2	TRBV3-1	many	NA	CASSQEGGHYGYTF	TGTGCCAGCAGCCAAGAGGGGGGGCACTATGGCTACACCTTC
TRBJ1-2	TRBV10-3	many	TRBD1	CAISTTGAGYGYTF	TGTGCCATCAGTACCACAGGGGCAGGCTATGGCTACACCTTC
TRBJ1-4	TRBV19	NA	TRBD1	CASSISDRDEKLFF	TGTGCCAGTAGTATAAGTGACAGGGATGAAAAACTGTTTTTT
TRBJ1-6	TRBV6-1	many	NA	CASSEASGASPLHF	TGTGCCAGCAGTGAAGCGTCCGGGGCTTCACCCCTCCACTTT
TRBJ1-2	TRBV9	few	NA	CASSALARPENYGYTF	TGTGCCAGCAGCGCCTTAGCCCGGCCTGAGAACTATGGCTACACCTTC
TRBJ2-7	TRBV5-5	many	TRBD2	CASSLLAGEPYEQYF	TGTGCCAGCAGCTTACTAGCGGGAGAGCCATACGAGCAGTACTTC
TRBJ2-3	TRBV6-2/TRBV6-3	many	NA	CASIRTASTDTQYF	TGTGCCAGCATCCGGACAGCTAGCACAGATACGCAGTATTTT
TRBJ1-2	TRBV11-2	many	NA	CASSLPFRDGYTF	TGTGCCAGCAGCTTACCCTTTAGGGACGGCTACACCTTC
TRBJ2-5	TRBV13	NA	TRBD1	CASSRRTGGWETQYF	TGTGCCAGCAGCCGACGGACAGGGGGCTGGGAGACCCAGTACTTC
TRBJ2-1	TRBV7-9	few	TRBD2	CASSLGLAGAGEQFF	TGTGCCAGCAGCTTGGGACTAGCGGGAGCGGGTGAGCAGTTCTTC
TRBJ1-4	TRBV9	many	TRBD1	CASSVASGQAGEKLFF	TGTGCCAGCAGCGTCGCCTCCGGACAGGCGGGTGAAAAACTGTTTTTT
TRBJ2-1	TRBV4-2	NA	NA	CASSQYGSGNDQFF	TGTGCCAGCAGCCAATACGGGAGTGGCAATGATCAGTTCTTC
TRBJ1-2	TRBV7-2	NA	TRBD1	CASSSSPTTGGGYTF	TGTGCCAGCAGCTCTTCGCCAACTACAGGGGGTGGCTACACCTTC
TRBJ2-7	TRBV6-1	many	TRBD1	CASISRDRAVGGQYF	TGTGCCAGCATCAGCCGGGACAGGGCTGTGGGTGGGCAGTACTTC
TRBJ2-1	TRBV12-5	NA	TRBD2	CASGTRLAGVFNEQFF	TGTGCTAGTGGTACCAGACTAGCGGGAGTATTTAATGAGCAGTTCTTC
TRBJ1-2	TRBV18	many	NA	CASSPSGDYGYTF	TGTGCCAGCTCACCATCAGGGGACTATGGCTACACCTTC
TRBJ1-2	TRBV12-3/TRBV12-4	many	TRBD1	CASSRRPGQGAFSYGYTF	TGTGCCAGCAGCCGCCGACCGGGACAGGGGGCGTTCAGCTATGGCTACACCTTC
TRBJ1-3	TRBV2	many	NA	CASSYRGGDTIYF	TGTGCCAGCAGCTATCGGGGTGGGGACACCATATATTTT
TRBJ1-4	TRBV27	many	TRBD1	CARPGQGATNEKLFF	TGTGCCAGACCTGGACAGGGGGCAACTAATGAAAAACTGTTTTTT
TRBJ2-1	TRBV10-3	many	TRBD2	CAISEAKGLAGTNEQFF	TGTGCCATCAGTGAGGCGAAGGGACTAGCGGGAACGAATGAGCAGTTCTTC
TRBJ2-1	TRBV5-1	NA	NA	CASSPGGGIWHEQFF	TGCGCCAGCAGCCCCGGGGGCGGGATCTGGCATGAGCAGTTCTTC
TRBJ1-4	TRBV11-3	NA	NA	CASSSGQSANEKLFF	TGTGCCAGCAGCTCCGGACAGTCTGCTAATGAAAAACTGTTTTTT
TRBJ1-3	TRBV12-3/TRBV12-4	many	NA	CASRKQGTGNTIYF	TGTGCCAGCAGAAAACAGGGTACTGGAAACACCATATATTTT